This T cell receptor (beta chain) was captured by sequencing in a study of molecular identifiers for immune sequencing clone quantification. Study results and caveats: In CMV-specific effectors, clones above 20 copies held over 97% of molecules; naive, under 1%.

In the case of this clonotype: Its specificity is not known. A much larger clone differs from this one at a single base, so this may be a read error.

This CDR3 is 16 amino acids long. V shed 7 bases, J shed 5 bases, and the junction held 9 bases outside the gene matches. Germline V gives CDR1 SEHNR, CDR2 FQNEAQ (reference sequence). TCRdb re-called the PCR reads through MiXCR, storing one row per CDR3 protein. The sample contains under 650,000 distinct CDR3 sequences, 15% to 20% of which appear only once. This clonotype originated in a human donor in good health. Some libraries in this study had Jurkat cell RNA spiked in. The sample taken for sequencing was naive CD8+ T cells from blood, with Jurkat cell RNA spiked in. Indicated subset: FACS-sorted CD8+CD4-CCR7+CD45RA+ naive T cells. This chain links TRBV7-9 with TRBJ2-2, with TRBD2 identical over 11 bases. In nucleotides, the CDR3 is TGTGCCAGCAACCCCCTAGCGGGAGGTCGAACCGGGGAGCTGTTTTTT. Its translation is CASNPLAGGRTGELFF.